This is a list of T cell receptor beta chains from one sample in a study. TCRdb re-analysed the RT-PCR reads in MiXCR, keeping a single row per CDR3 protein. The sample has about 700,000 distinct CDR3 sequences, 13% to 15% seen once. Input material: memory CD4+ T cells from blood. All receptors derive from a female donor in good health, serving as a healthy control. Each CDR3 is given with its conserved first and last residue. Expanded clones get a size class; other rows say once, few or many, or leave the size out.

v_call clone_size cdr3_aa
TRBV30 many CAWSNGAGQPQHF
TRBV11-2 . CASSLDPSGSGNEQFF
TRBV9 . CASSVGTSGASYEQYF
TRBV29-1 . CSSYPFRAEKETQYF
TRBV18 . CASSPRGRETTYEQYF
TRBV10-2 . CASSNRGQSYEQYF
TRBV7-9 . CASSYIVAGEYGEQFF
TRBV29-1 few CSVDSVYTEAFF
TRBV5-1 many CASSLTGDPSSGNTIYF
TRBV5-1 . CASSYQGAEDEKLFF
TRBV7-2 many CASRPGGTSGGTDTQYF
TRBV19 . CASRPGPSSYEQYF
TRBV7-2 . CASSSRVAGSAPYF
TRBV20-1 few CSGQGKETQYF
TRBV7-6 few CASGRWREEQYF
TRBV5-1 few CASSLTPGAKLFF
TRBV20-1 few CSAHLGTGDYEQYF
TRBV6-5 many CASSWDRNTQYF
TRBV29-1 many CSVEVSASLDEQFF
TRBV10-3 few CAISAREGETQYF
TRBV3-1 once CASSQGPRRAQHF
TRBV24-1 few CATSGTSGSLYEQFF
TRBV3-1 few CASSRSGTGFYEQYF
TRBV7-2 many CASSSPTDRNEQYF
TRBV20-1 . CSARGMGAGYNSPLHF
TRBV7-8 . CASSAPTGRWRETQYF
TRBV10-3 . CAIRWVGPNTEAFF
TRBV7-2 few CASSLAPGRGSTEAFF
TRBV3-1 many CASSLGQGQYEQYF